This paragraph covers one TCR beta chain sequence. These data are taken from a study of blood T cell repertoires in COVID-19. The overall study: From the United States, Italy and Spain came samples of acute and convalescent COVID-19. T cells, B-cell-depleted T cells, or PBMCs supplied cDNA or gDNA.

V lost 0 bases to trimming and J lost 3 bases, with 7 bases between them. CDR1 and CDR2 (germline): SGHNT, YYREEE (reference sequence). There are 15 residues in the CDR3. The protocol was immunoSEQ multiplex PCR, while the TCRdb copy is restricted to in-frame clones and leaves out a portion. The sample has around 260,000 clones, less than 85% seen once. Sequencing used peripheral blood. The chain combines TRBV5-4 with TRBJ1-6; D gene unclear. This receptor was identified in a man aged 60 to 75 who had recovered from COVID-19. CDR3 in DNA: TGTGCCAGCAGCTTGGGACCGGGCTATAATTCACCCCTCCACTTT. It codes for CASSLGPGYNSPLHF.